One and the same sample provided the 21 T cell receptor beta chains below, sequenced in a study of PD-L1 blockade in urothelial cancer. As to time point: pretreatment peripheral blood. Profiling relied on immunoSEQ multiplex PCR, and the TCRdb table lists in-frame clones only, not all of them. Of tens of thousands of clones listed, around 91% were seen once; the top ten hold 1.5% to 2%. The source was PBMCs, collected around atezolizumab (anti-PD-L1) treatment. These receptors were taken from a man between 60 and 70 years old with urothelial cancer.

The CDR3 DNA reads TGTGCCAGCAGCCCTGACAGGGTTATGAACTATGGCTACACCTTC. This sequence encodes CASSPDRVMNYGYTF. The rearrangement joins TRBV6-1 to TRBJ1-2; 7 positions agree with TRBD1. J was trimmed by 2 bases and V by 6 bases; bases with no gene match: 9. The CDR3 is 15 residues long. From germline, CDR1 is MNHNS and CDR2 SASEGT.

The DNA of the CDR3 is TGTGCCAGCAGTGGGGACAGGGACGAGCAGTACTTC. It translates to CASSGDRDEQYF. This sequence joins TRBV6-5 and TRBJ2-7; 9 nucleotides line up with TRBD1. Germline V CDR1 and CDR2: MNHEY, SVGAGI. J was trimmed by 5 bases and V by 5 bases; bases with no gene match: 1. The CDR3 is 12 amino acids.

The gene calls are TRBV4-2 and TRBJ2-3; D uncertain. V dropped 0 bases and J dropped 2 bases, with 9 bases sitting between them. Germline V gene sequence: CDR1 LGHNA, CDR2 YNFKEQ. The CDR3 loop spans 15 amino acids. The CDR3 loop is CASSQEWRHTDTQYF. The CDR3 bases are TGTGCCAGCAGCCAAGAATGGCGGCACACAGATACGCAGTATTTT.

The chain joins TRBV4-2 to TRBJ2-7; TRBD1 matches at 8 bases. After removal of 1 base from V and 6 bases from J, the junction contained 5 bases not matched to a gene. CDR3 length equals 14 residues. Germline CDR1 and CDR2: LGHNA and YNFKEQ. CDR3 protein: CASSQAGGEIEQYF. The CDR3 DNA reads TGTGCCAGCAGCCAAGCAGGGGGCGAGATCGAGCAGTACTTC.

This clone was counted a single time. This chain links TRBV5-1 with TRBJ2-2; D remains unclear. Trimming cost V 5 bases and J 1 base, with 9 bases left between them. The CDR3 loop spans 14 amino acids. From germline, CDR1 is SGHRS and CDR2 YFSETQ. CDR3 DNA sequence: TGCGCCAGCAGACGCCCGGGGAACACCGGGGAGCTGTTTTTT. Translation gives CASRRPGNTGELFF.

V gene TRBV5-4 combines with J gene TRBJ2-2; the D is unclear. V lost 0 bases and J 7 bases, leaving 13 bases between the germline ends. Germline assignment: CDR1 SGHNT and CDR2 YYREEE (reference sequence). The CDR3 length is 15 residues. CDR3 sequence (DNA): TGTGCCAGCAGCTTGGCCCCCTCCGGTAGCGGGGAGCTGTTTTTT. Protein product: CASSLAPSGSGELFF. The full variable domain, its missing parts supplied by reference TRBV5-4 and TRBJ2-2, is ETGVTQSPTHLIKTRGQQVTLRCSSQSGHNTVSWYQQALGQGPQFIFQYYREEENGRGNFPPRFSGLQFPNYSSELNVNALELDDSALYLCASSLAPSGSGELFFGEGSRLTVL.

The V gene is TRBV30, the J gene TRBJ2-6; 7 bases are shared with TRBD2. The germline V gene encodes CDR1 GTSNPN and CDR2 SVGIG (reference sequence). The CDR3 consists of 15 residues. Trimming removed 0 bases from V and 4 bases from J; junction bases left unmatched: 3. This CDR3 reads CAWSVAGTGANVLTF. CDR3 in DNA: TGTGCCTGGAGTGTAGCGGGGACCGGGGCCAACGTCCTGACTTTC.

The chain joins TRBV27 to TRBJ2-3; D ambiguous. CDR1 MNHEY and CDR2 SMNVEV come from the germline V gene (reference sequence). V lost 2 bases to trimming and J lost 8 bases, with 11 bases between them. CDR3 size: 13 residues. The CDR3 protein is CASSLHGSGTQYF. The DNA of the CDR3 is TGTGCCAGCAGTTTACACGGTTCGGGTACGCAGTATTTT.

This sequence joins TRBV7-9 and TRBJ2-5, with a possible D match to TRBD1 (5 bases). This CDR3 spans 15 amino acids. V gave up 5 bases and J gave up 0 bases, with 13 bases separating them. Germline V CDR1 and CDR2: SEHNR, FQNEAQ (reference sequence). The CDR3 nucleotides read TGTGCCAGCAGCCGAGGCGGACAAGACCAAGAGACCCAGTACTTC. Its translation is CASSRGGQDQETQYF.

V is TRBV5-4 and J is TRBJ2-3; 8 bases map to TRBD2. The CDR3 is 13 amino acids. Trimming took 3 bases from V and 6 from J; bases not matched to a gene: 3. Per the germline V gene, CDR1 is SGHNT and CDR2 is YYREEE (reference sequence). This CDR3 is CASSWTSSDTQYF. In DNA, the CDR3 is TGTGCCAGCAGCTGGACTAGCTCGGATACGCAGTATTTT.

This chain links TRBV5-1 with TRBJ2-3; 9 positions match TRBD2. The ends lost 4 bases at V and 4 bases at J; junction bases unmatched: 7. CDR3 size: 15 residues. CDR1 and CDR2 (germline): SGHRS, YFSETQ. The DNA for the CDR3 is TGCGCCAGCAGCGCCCGGGCGGGGGGGGCAGATACGCAGTATTTT. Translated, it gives CASSARAGGADTQYF.

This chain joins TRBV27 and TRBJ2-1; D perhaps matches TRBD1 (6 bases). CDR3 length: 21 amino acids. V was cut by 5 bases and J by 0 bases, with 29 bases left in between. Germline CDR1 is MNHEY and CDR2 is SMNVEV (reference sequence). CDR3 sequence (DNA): TGTGCCAGCAGTCCAACGATAGGATCACAGGGCCTGGGGAACTCCTACAATGAGCAGTTCTTC. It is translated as CASSPTIGSQGLGNSYNEQFF.

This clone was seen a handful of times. CDR3 protein: CASNGGVYNEQFF. As DNA, the CDR3 is TGTGCCAGCAATGGAGGAGTCTACAATGAGCAGTTCTTC. This chain links TRBV27 with TRBJ2-1, with D possibly matching TRBD2 (5 bases). Germline values: CDR1 MNHEY, CDR2 SMNVEV (reference sequence). V gave up 7 bases and J gave up 3 bases, with 10 bases separating them. The CDR3 is made up of 13 amino acids.

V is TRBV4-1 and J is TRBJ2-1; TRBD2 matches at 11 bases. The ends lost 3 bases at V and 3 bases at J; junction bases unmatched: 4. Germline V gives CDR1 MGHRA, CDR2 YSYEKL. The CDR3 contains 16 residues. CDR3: CASSQLGLADYNEQFF. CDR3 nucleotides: TGCGCCAGCAGCCAGTTGGGACTAGCGGACTACAATGAGCAGTTCTTC.

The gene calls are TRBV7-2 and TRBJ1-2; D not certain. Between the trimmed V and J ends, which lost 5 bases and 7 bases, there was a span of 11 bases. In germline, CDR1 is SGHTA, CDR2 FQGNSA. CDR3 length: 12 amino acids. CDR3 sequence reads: CASSPPGFGYTF. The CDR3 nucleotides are TGTGCCAGCAGCCCCCCCGGTTTTGGCTACACCTTC.

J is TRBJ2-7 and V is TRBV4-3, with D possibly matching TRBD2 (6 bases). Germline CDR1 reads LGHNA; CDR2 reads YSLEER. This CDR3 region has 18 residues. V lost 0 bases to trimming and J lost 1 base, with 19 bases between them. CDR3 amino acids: CASSQDGVRGSASYEQYF. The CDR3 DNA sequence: TGCGCCAGCAGCCAAGATGGCGTCCGGGGGAGCGCTTCCTACGAGCAGTACTTC.

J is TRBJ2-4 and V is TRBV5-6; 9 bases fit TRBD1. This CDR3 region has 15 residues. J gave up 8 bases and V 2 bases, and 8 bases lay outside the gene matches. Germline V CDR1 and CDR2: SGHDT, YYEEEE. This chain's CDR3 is CASSFSGTGLDIQYF. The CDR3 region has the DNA TGTGCCAGCAGCTTCTCCGGGACAGGGCTTGACATTCAGTACTTC.

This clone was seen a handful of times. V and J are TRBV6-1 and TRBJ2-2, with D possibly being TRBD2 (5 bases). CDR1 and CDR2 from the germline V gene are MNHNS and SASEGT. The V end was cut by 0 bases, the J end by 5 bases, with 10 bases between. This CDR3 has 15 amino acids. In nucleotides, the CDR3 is TGTGCCAGCAGTGAAGCGGGTGCGGGTACCGGGGAGCTGTTTTTT. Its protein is CASSEAGAGTGELFF.

CDR3: CASSGGTGGEKLFF. CDR3 sequence (DNA): TGTGCCAGCAGCGGCGGGACAGGGGGCGAAAAACTGTTTTTT. The chain employs TRBV7-8 and TRBJ1-4; 12 positions match TRBD1. Looked up from germline, CDR1 is SGHVS and CDR2 is FQNEAQ. CDR3 length: 14 residues. V was clipped by 5 bases and J by 8 bases; unmatched bases: 3.

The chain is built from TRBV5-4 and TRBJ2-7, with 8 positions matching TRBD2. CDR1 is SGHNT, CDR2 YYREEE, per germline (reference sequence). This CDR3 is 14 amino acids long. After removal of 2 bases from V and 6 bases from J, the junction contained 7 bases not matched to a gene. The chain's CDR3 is CASSFSGGPSEQYF. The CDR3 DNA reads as TGTGCCAGCAGCTTTTCGGGGGGGCCGTCCGAGCAGTACTTC.

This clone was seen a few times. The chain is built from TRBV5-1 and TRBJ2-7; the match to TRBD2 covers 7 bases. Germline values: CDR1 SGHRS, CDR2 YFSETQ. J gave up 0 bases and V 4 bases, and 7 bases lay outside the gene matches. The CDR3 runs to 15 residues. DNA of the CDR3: TGCGCCAGCAGCCCGGGGGACTATAGCTCCTACGAGCAGTACTTC. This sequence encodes CASSPGDYSSYEQYF.